The next 22 T cell receptor beta chains were all read from a single sample in a study of breast tumors, draining lymph nodes, adjacent tissues. Breast cancer patients provided tissue from their axillary draining lymph nodes. TCRdb fed the multiplex PCR reads into MiXCR, producing one record per CDR3 protein. The profile shows some 230,000 distinct CDR3 sequences, less than 40% of them singletons. The specimen sequenced was axillary lymph node tissue. These receptors were collected from a female donor with breast cancer. Some clones in this sample may be carry-over from other donors' samples.

This clonotype was seen ten or more times. The J gene is TRBJ2-5, the V gene TRBV4-3; TRBD2 matches 7 bases. The CDR3 spans 14 residues. Per the germline V gene, CDR1 is LGHNA and CDR2 is YSLEER. The junction had 8 bases not matched to a gene; V was cut back by 1 base and J by 9 bases. DNA of the CDR3: TGCGCCAGCAGCCAAGCTAGCGGTAACTGGGCCCAGTACTTC. Protein product: CASSQASGNWAQYF.

The J gene is TRBJ1-1, the V gene TRBV5-1; maybe TRBD1 (5 bases). The CDR3 has 14 amino acids. The V end lost 4 bases, the J end lost 3 bases, and 13 bases lay between the germline ends. Germline CDR1 reads SGHRS; CDR2 reads YFSETQ. CDR3 sequence: CASSGGVGDTEAFF. In DNA form, the CDR3 reads TGCGCCAGCAGCGGAGGGGTGGGGGACACTGAAGCTTTCTTT.

V is TRBV18 and J is TRBJ2-3, with D possibly being TRBD2 (5 bases). V was shortened by 6 bases and J by 3 bases, with 13 bases between the two germline ends. This CDR3 contains 14 residues. Germline-derived CDR1 and CDR2 are KGHSH and LQKENI. CDR3 nucleotides: TGTGCCAGCTCGAGGGCCCTTAGGACAGATACGCAGTATTTT. Its protein is CASSRALRTDTQYF.

V usage is TRBV18 and J usage is TRBJ2-3; 13 bases agree with TRBD2. The ends lost 6 bases at V and 4 bases at J; junction bases unmatched: 4. Per germline, CDR1 KGHSH and CDR2 LQKENI. The CDR3 totals 15 residues. The CDR3 protein is CASSRTSGSADTQYF. CDR3 nucleotides: TGTGCCAGCTCCCGGACTAGCGGGAGTGCAGATACGCAGTATTTT.

This clonotype was seen ten or more times. J is TRBJ2-7 and V is TRBV7-8; TRBD2 agrees at 11 bases. Trimming at V came to 6 bases and at J to 5 bases, leaving 9 bases not matched to a gene. Germline V gives CDR1 SGHVS, CDR2 FQNEAQ. The CDR3 is 15 amino acids. Here the CDR3 DNA reads TGTGCCAGCAGTCTTAGCGGGAGGGCCCTGAACGAGCAGTACTTC. Its protein is CASSLSGRALNEQYF.

This clonotype was picked up many times. CDR3 sequence reads: CASSFPRGPGNTIYF. The CDR3 bases are TGTGCCAGCAGTTTCCCCAGGGGGCCAGGAAACACCATATATTTT. The rearrangement joins TRBV12-3 or TRBV12-4 to TRBJ1-3; 8 positions match TRBD1. The V segment lost 3 bases and the J segment 4 bases; nucleotides outside the gene matches: 5. CDR3 size: 15 residues.

Regarding this clonotype: This may come from a read error, since a much larger clone is one base off. The J gene is TRBJ2-1, the V gene TRBV20-1; D is undetermined. Germline CDR1 DFQATT, CDR2 SNEGSKA (reference sequence). The CDR3 spans 15 residues. Here the CDR3 reads CSVPLAFVSYNEQLF. DNA for the CDR3: TGCAGTGTTCCCTTGGCGTTTGTCTCCTACAATGAGCAGCTCTTC.

This clonotype turned up a few times. The rearrangement links TRBV3-1 to TRBJ2-3; 7 positions agree with TRBD2. This CDR3 has 17 amino acids. CDR1 and CDR2 from the germline V gene are LGHDT and YNNKEL (reference sequence). V lost 0 bases, J lost 2 bases, and 8 bases stayed unmatched. The CDR3 here is CASSQDPLAWDTDTQYF. For the CDR3, the DNA is TGTGCCAGCAGCCAAGATCCACTAGCGTGGGACACAGATACGCAGTATTTT.

In this sample, this clonotype turned up a few times. This sequence may be a read error, since a much larger clone differs from it by one base. The rearrangement joins TRBV12-3 or TRBV12-4 to TRBJ2-7; D possibly corresponds to TRBD1 (8 bases). Trimming took off 3 bases at V and 4 bases at J, with 13 bases between the two ends. CDR3 size: 14 residues. CDR3 loop: CASSFTGGDYEQYF. CDR3 DNA sequence: TGTGCCAGCAGTTTCACAGGGGGGGATTACGAGCAGTACTTC.

This clonotype was found many times. The DNA of the CDR3 is TGTGCCAGCAGTATCTCGGGGCTAGCGGGAGTTGAGCAGTTCTTC. Translation gives CASSISGLAGVEQFF. J is TRBJ2-1 and V is TRBV7-2; 10 nucleotides match TRBD2. J gave up 9 bases and V 6 bases, and 11 bases lay outside the gene matches. The CDR3 runs 15 residues. Germline V lookup: CDR1 SGHTA, CDR2 FQGNSA.

Notes on this clonotype: It may be a read error: a sequence one base away is much more abundant. The chain carries TRBV11-3 and TRBJ2-7; no definite D call. Per germline, CDR1 SGHNT and CDR2 YENEEA. The CDR3 runs to 12 residues. CDR3 in DNA: TGTGCCAGCAGCTTAGACAGCGACGAGCAGCACTTC. Protein product: CASSLDSDEQHF.

This clonotype has ten or more counts. The V call is TRBV2, the J call TRBJ1-6, with 9 positions matching TRBD1. The CDR3 is 15 amino acids. The junction had 6 bases not matched to a gene; V was cut back by 3 bases and J by 9 bases. Per the germline V gene, CDR1 is SNHLY and CDR2 is FYNNEI. CDR3 sequence (DNA): TGTGCCAGCAGTGAGATGGGACAGGGAGTTTCACCCCTCCACTTT. It is translated as CASSEMGQGVSPLHF.

This rearrangement joins TRBV20-1 to TRBJ2-3; 8 nucleotides match TRBD2. The germline gives CDR1 DFQATT, CDR2 SNEGSKA (reference sequence). The CDR3 covers 15 residues. J gave up 11 bases and V 2 bases, and 15 bases lay outside the gene matches. The DNA of the CDR3 is TGCAGTGCTAGATCCCTCAGCGGGAGAAGTAATGAGCAGTATTTT. Protein: CSARSLSGRSNEQYF.

This clonotype has ten or more counts. This chain joins TRBV20-1 and TRBJ1-3, with 7 positions matching TRBD1. The germline V gene has CDR1 DFQATT and CDR2 SNEGSKA (reference sequence). The CDR3 spans 13 residues. Unmatched junction bases numbered 5, after V lost 6 bases and J lost 3 bases. Here the CDR3 DNA reads TGCAGTGCCAAAGACAGGGTTGGAAACACCATATATTTT. Its protein product is CSAKDRVGNTIYF.

Remarks on this clonotype: A much larger clone lies one base from this, so it may be a read error. This chain joins TRBV9 and TRBJ2-5, with D possibly TRBD2 on 6 matching bases. CDR3 length equals 14 residues. The germline V gene encodes CDR1 SGDLS and CDR2 YYNGEE. The V gene lost 4 bases and the J gene lost 7 bases, with 17 bases spanning the gap. The CDR3 protein is CASSRGTPGGTQYF. Written as DNA, the CDR3 is TGTGCCAGCAGCCGCGGGACTCCCGGGGGGACCCAGTACTTC.

This clonotype has only a few counts. This chain links TRBV6-6 with TRBJ2-7, with 11 positions matching TRBD2. The CDR3 covers 15 residues. V lost 7 bases and J lost 5; bases outside the gene matches: 10. Germline V gene lookup returns CDR1 MNHNY and CDR2 SVGAGI (reference sequence). CDR3 coding DNA: TGTGCCAGCACCCACTCGTTAGCGGGGGGGCACGAGCAGTACTTC. Protein sequence: CASTHSLAGGHEQYF.

The V call is TRBV29-1, the J call TRBJ1-1; D perhaps matches TRBD1 (6 bases). The CDR3 sequence is 13 residues long. The V end lost 7 bases, the J end lost 1 base, and 13 bases lay between the germline ends. Germline CDR1 is SQVTM and CDR2 is ANQGSEA. The CDR3 DNA reads as TGCAGCGCCGAGGGGGTTCGGAACACTGAAGCTTTCTTT. Amino acid sequence: CSAEGVRNTEAFF.

This clonotype showed up many times. The chain uses TRBV6-1 and TRBJ2-2, with 7 bases fitting TRBD2. Germline CDR1 MNHNS, CDR2 SASEGT. Trimming at V came to 7 bases and at J to 5 bases, leaving 10 bases not matched to a gene. This CDR3 is 15 amino acids long. The CDR3 region has the DNA TGTGCCAGCACCTGGGGAGGGGCGGGGACCGGGGAGCTGTTTTTT. It codes for CASTWGGAGTGELFF.

The rearrangement uses TRBV19 and TRBJ1-5; 8 nucleotides match TRBD1. Germline loops: CDR1 LNHDA, CDR2 SQIVND (reference sequence). This CDR3 contains 17 residues. Unmatched junction bases numbered 12, after V lost 3 bases and J lost 5 bases. The CDR3: CASSIPRTGWGDQPQHF. The CDR3 region has the DNA TGTGCCAGTAGTATTCCTAGGACAGGGTGGGGGGATCAGCCCCAGCATTTT.

This chain links TRBV2 with TRBJ1-3; 8 nucleotides match TRBD1. The germline V gene encodes CDR1 SNHLY and CDR2 FYNNEI. The trim removed 2 bases at V and 4 bases at J, leaving 10 bases unmatched. The CDR3 is made up of 17 amino acids. The CDR3 reads CASSETATGVGGNTIYF. The CDR3 coding sequence is TGTGCCAGCAGTGAAACCGCGACAGGGGTGGGAGGAAACACCATATATTTT.

Many counts were recorded for this clonotype. The chain recombines TRBV6-2 or TRBV6-3 with TRBJ1-2; D is ambiguous. The ends were cut back, 4 bases at V and 7 bases at J, with 7 bases in the middle. Germline V lookup: CDR1 MNHEY, CDR2 SVGEGT. The CDR3 consists of 11 residues. The CDR3 region has the DNA TGTGCCAGCAGTTCGAACCGTGGCTACACCTTC. It yields the protein CASSSNRGYTF.

V is TRBV15 and J is TRBJ2-1; TRBD2 matches 12 bases. With 0 bases clipped from V and 0 bases from J, the junction kept 9 bases outside the gene matches. Germline V lookup: CDR1 LNHNV, CDR2 YYDKDF (reference sequence). There are 20 residues in the CDR3. The CDR3 spells CATSRDWLAGGGNSYNEQFF. DNA for the CDR3: TGTGCCACCAGCAGAGATTGGCTAGCGGGAGGGGGAAACTCCTACAATGAGCAGTTCTTC.